This entry is about one T cell receptor beta chain. Other nucleotide sequences in the sample specify the same CDR3. The data derive from a study of blood T cell repertoires in COVID-19. Overall study: Whether acute or convalescent, the COVID-19 samples came from the United States, Italy and Spain. Sources were T cells, B-cell-depleted T cells, or PBMCs; the material itself was cDNA or gDNA.

As processed by the authors: Amplifying reference gene primers gave estimates of nucleated cell counts. Produced via immunoSEQ multiplex PCR; TCRdb's table is partial and in-frame only. V, J and clone size are those of that table, while D and trimming were read from the DNA. The repertoire holds roughly 67,000 clones, roughly 84% seen once, with over 5% in the top ten. V was pared by 4 bases and J by 0 bases, with 2 bases of the junction left unmatched. The CDR3 runs 17 residues. The V gene's germline CDR1 is SGDLS and CDR2 YYNGEE. The genes are TRBV9 and TRBJ2-1; 15 nucleotides align to TRBD2. Material: peripheral blood. The clonotype comes from an older woman with acute or convalescent COVID-19. Here the CDR3 DNA reads TGTGCCAGCAGCACGGGACTAGCGGGGGGCTCCTACAATGAGCAGTTCTTC. Translation gives CASSTGLAGGSYNEQFF. Together with reference TRBV9 and TRBJ2-1, the CDR3 gives the full variable domain: DSGVTQTPKHLITATGQRVTLRCSPRSGDLSVYWYQQSLDQGLQFLIQYYNGEERAKGNILERFSAQQFPDLHSELNLSSLELGDSALYFCASSTGLAGGSYNEQFFGPGTRLTVL.